This record covers a single T cell receptor beta chain. It was during active infection that Seattle patients were enrolled and then longitudinally followed. Original data processing: It was from reference gene primer amplification that nucleated cell counts were estimated. Assay used: immunoSEQ multiplex PCR; TCRdb lists only in-frame clones, some missing. For V, J and clone size, that table is used; D and trimming come from the DNA. The table has about 180,000 clones, over 75% seen once; the top ten hold 15% to 20%. The length of the CDR3 is 16 residues. V shed 4 bases, J shed 2 bases, and the junction held 8 bases outside the gene matches. Germline CDR1 SEHNR, CDR2 FQNEAQ (reference sequence). The sample originates from a study of blood T cell repertoires in COVID-19. The overall study: Samples representing acute and convalescent COVID-19 were sourced from the United States, Italy and Spain.

Sequences were obtained from peripheral blood. This TCR came from a person between 65 and 79 years old with COVID-19, enrolled during active disease. The chain carries TRBV7-9 and TRBJ2-3; TRBD1 matches at 8 bases. In nucleotides, the CDR3 is TGTGCCAGCAGCTCAAGACAGGGGACGTTCACAGATACGCAGTATTTT. Translated: CASSSRQGTFTDTQYF. The full variable domain, its missing parts supplied by reference TRBV7-9 and TRBJ2-3, is DTGVSQNPRHKITKRGQNVTFRCDPISEHNRLYWYRQTLGQGPEFLTYFQNEAQLEKSRLLSDRFSAERPKGSFSTLEIQRTEQGDSAMYLCASSSRQGTFTDTQYFGPGTRLTVL.